This T cell receptor beta chain was recorded in a study of T cell repertoires in cytomegalovirus infection. About the research overall: It was recently identified HLA-C-restricted and well-studied HLA-B-restricted CMV epitopes that the study used.

From germline, CDR1 is MNHNY and CDR2 SVGAGI (reference sequence). The CDR3 is made up of 12 amino acids. V lost 6 bases to trimming and J lost 5 bases, with 8 bases between them. TCRdb analysed the reads with MiXCR anew, one entry per CDR3 protein. The sample gives some 350,000 distinct CDR3 sequences, approximately 32% of which show up once; about 20% is in the top ten. Study-wide results and limits: Summed public TCR beta family frequency identified CMV carriers bearing the relevant HLA.

In this sample, this clonotype turned up many times. The antigen remains undetermined. This sample comprised cultured PBMCs, obtained from culture after CMV antigen stimulation. The chain is built from TRBV6-6 and TRBJ1-3, with unresolved D. The clonotype comes from a human donor in good health (CMV status not recorded). Some clones in this sample may be carry-over from other donors' samples. The CDR3 nucleotides read TGTGCCAGCAGCCGCCCTCGAAACACCATATATTTT. It translates to CASSRPRNTIYF.